The 4 T cell receptor beta chains below all came from one sample that was sequenced in a study of T cells in Graves' hyperthyroidism and ophthalmopathy. The CDR3 regions of TCR beta were amplified from RNA transcripts. The HTBI primer set was used in a first-round RT-PCR of the TCR CDR3. TCRdb re-derived calls from the multiplex PCR reads in MiXCR, one entry per CDR3 protein. Among about 560,000 distinct CDR3 sequences listed, over 15% were seen once. Sequenced material: blood. These receptors all come from a woman in her late teens or twenties with Graves' hyperthyroidism.

This clonotype was detected only a few times. The chain couples TRBV25-1 to TRBJ2-1; D possibly uses TRBD1 or TRBD2 (5 bases each). This CDR3 has 14 amino acids. The V and J ends lost 6 bases and 8 bases respectively, with 17 bases between them. Germline values: CDR1 MGHDK, CDR2 SYGVNS. The CDR3 coding sequence is TGTGCCAGCAGCCCAGATCCAGGGACCCATGAGCAGTTCTTC. It codes for CASSPDPGTHEQFF.

This clonotype was detected many times. This chain connects TRBV20-1 to TRBJ2-1, with D possibly TRBD2 on 5 matching bases. CDR3 length: 14 amino acids. The ends were cut back, 6 bases at V and 6 bases at J, with 18 bases in the middle. Germline CDR1 reads DFQATT; CDR2 reads SNEGSKA (reference sequence). The CDR3 DNA reads as TGCAGTGCCAACTCCCGGGAATACTTCAATGAGCAGTTCTTC. This encodes CSANSREYFNEQFF.

This clonotype turned up a few times. This chain links TRBV10-1 with TRBJ2-1, with D uncertain. There are 13 residues in the CDR3. Trimming shortened V by 2 bases and J by 7 bases, and 9 bases separated the two germline ends. Germline V lookup: CDR1 WNHNN, CDR2 SYGVQD (reference sequence). CDR3 in DNA: TGCGCCAGCAGTGAGCTTGTTCCTAATGAGCAGTTCTTC. Translating it yields CASSELVPNEQFF.

This clonotype was seen repeatedly, ten times or more. The junction differs from germline at one of its ends, possibly a read error. The chain uses TRBV11-2 and TRBJ2-7; the match to TRBD1 covers 9 bases. The CDR3 runs 17 residues. From germline, CDR1 is SGHAT and CDR2 FQNNGV. CDR3 in DNA: TGTGCCAGCAGCTTACGCCTATTAGGGACAGGGTCCTCCGAGCAGTACTTC. It codes for CASSLRLLGTGSSEQYF.